This T cell receptor beta chain was retrieved from a study of blood T cell repertoires in COVID-19. Across the study: Both acute and convalescent COVID-19 samples were obtained from the United States, Italy and Spain. From T cells, B-cell-depleted T cells, or PBMCs came the material, which was cDNA or gDNA.

Trimming shortened V by 5 bases and J by 5 bases, and 9 bases separated the two germline ends. This CDR3 is built from 11 residues. CDR1 DFQATT and CDR2 SNEGSKA come from the germline V gene (reference sequence). Concerning this clone itself: In the same sample, other DNA sequences code for this CDR3.

Assay: immunoSEQ multiplex PCR; the TCRdb copy retains only in-frame clones and omits some. Among about 110,000 clones listed, around 80% were seen once. The TCR originated in a woman in her fifties or sixties with acute or convalescent COVID-19. The material sequenced was peripheral blood. The V and J genes are TRBV20-1 and TRBJ1-2; D might be TRBD1 (5 bases). The CDR3 bases are TGCAGTGCTGGGACTGGTTATGGCTACACCTTC. It encodes CSAGTGYGYTF.